This TCR beta chain is from a study of shared clonotypes between healthy human individuals. Background on the study: Per donor, three plates held CD4 naive cells, three held CD4 memory, two held CD8 naive and one held CD8 memory. General study results and limits: Blood was the only sampled material, and tissue repertoires likely differ. The diversity represented, both genetic and in exposure history, was limited by few donors.

Worth noting for this clone: Its cognate antigen is unknown.

TCRdb's table, derived via immunoSEQ multiplex PCR, lists solely in-frame clones and lacks some. The data contain just under 350,000 clones, 73% of them singletons. The sequencing input was memory CD4+ T cells sorted from blood. As to subset: CD45RA-negative fraction. The source of this sequence is a young man in good health.

The CDR3 region has the DNA TGTGCCAGCAGCTCCGGGACTAGCATTTTTAAGGATACGCAGTATTTT. Its protein product is CASSSGTSIFKDTQYF. The chain carries TRBV7-9 and TRBJ2-3, with 9 positions matching TRBD2. J lost 6 bases, V lost 4 bases, and 11 bases had no gene match. The CDR3 has 16 residues. Germline V gene lookup returns CDR1 SEHNR and CDR2 FQNEAQ (reference sequence).